This TCR beta chain was retrieved from a study of T cells in Graves' hyperthyroidism and ophthalmopathy. RNA transcripts yielded amplified TCR beta CDR3 regions. The HTBI primer set served for first-round RT-PCR of the TCR CDR3. TCRdb reanalysed the multiplex PCR reads using MiXCR and keeps one entry per CDR3 protein. The table lists 600,000 to 700,000 distinct CDR3 sequences, roughly 15% of them singletons. CDR3 length equals 15 residues. The germline CDR1 and CDR2 sequences are SGHTA and FQGNSA. V lost 2 bases and J lost 5, with 12 bases in between. Sequenced: blood. The genes are TRBV7-2 and TRBJ2-2; tentative D call: TRBD1 (5 bases). The receptor comes from a woman aged 40-49 years with Graves' ophthalmopathy. CDR3 bases: TGTGCCAGCAGCTTAAGCAGGGTCGAAACCGGGGAGCTGTTTTTT. Translated, it gives CASSLSRVETGELFF.